The present TCR beta chain was sequenced within a study of liver allograft versus peripheral blood T cells (dated by TCRdb to the early 2020s). In terms of the full investigation: The study compared T cell receptor repertoires found within transplanted livers against repertoires in the peripheral blood of liver transplant recipients.

Sequenced using an Illumina MiSeq. TCRdb handled the public reads itself, with Q25 trimming in fastp and clone calling in MiXCR, and kept productive beta chains. One record per CDR3 amino acid sequence lists the most common genes and DNA. The sample has around 17,000 distinct CDR3 sequences on record, around 23% of them singletons. 9.5% to 15% of the sample comes from the top ten. Including the terminal cysteine and phenylalanine, the CDR3 comprises 15 residues. Only the CDR3 part of the read is kept: 45 bases, read in frame from the first base. V is cut by 4 bases and J by 4 bases, and the space between the germline ends is 16 bases. CDR1 LNHNV and CDR2 YYDKDF are derived from the germline V gene (reference sequence). Comment on this clonotype: Its antigen is still unknown. The record has no base qualities; no much larger clone is one base away.

Broad study findings and their caveats: T cell receptor repertoires inside liver allografts were reported to be different from the repertoires detected in peripheral blood.

This receptor chain uses TRBV15 and TRBJ1-2; the D gene lacks a confident call. The receptor was isolated from a human patient who had a liver transplant. A transplant means some T cells may be of graft donor rather than patient origin. This receptor has the CDR3 CATSNYYEAGYGYTF. The DNA is as follows: TGTGCCACCAGCAATTATTATGAAGCCGGCTATGGCTACACCTTC.